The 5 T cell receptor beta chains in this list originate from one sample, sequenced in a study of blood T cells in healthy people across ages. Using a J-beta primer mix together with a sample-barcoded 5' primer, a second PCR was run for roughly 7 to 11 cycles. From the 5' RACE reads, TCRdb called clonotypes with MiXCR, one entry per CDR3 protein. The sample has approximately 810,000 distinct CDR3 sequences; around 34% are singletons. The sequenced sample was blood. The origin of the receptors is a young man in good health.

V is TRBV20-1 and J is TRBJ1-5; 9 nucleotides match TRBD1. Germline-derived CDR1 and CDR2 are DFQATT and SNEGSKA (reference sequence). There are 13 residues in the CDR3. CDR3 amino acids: CSGTGWDNQPQHF. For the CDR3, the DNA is TGCTCCGGGACAGGGTGGGACAATCAGCCCCAGCATTTT.

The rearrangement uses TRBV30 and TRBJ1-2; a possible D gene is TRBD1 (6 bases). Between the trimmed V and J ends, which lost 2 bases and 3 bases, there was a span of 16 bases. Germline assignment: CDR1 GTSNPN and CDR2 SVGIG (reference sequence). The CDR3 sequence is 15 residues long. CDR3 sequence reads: CAWSKPGVGDYGYTF. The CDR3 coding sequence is TGTGCCTGGAGTAAGCCAGGGGTGGGTGACTATGGCTACACCTTC.

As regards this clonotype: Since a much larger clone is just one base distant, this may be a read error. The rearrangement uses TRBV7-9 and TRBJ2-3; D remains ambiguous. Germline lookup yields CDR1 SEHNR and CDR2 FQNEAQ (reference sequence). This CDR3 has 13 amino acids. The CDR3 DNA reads TGTACCAGCAGCTTAACGAGGTCAGATACGCAGTATTTT. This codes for CTSSLTRSDTQYF.

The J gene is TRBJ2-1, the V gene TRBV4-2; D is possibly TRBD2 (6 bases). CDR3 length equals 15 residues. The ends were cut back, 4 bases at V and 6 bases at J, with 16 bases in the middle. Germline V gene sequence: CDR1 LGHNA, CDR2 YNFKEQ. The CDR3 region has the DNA TGTGCCAGCAGCCGGAGGGACTTAAGGATCAATGAGCAGTTCTTC. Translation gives CASSRRDLRINEQFF.

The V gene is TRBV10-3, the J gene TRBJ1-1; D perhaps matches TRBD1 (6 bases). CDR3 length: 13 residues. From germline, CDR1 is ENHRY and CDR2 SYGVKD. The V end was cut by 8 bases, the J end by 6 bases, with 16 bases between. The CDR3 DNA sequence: TGTGCCATCGGGCCAGGGGAGGCGGCTGAAGCTTTCTTT. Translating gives CAIGPGEAAEAFF.